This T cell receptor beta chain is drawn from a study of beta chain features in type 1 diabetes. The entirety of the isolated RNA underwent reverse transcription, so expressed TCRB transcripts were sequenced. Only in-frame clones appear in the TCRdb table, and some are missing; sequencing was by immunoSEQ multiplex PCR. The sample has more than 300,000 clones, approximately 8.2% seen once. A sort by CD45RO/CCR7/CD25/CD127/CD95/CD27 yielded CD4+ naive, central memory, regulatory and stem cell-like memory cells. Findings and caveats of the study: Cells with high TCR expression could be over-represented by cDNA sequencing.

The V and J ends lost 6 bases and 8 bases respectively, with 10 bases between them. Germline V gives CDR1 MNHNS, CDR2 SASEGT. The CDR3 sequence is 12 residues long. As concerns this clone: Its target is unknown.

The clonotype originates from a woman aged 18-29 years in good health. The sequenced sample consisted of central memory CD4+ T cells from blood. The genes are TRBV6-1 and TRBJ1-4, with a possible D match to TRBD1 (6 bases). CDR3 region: CASRKGGEKLFF. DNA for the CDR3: TGTGCCAGCAGGAAGGGGGGGGAAAAACTGTTTTTT.